A single sample gave rise to the 21 T cell receptor beta chains below, sequenced in a study of metastatic and nonmetastatic thyroid tumors. Every patient was untreated before thyroid surgery. TCRdb reanalyzed the PCR reads via MiXCR. This sample carries about 43,000 clones, 20% to 25% of them seen once, and the ten largest clones take around 15%. The sequenced sample consisted of tumor tissue. These receptors originate from a female donor with papillary thyroid cancer or a benign thyroid nodule (not recorded which). Some clones in this sample may be carry-over from other donors' samples.

By share, this clone ranks as medium-sized. The genes are TRBV6-1 and TRBJ2-3; no definite D call. Deletions cut 2 bases from V and 4 bases from J, with 10 bases between. Germline V lookup: CDR1 MNHNS, CDR2 SASEGT. This CDR3 comprises 14 residues. Here the CDR3 DNA reads TGTGCCAGCAGTGAAATCGCCGGGTCAGATACGCAGTATTTT. Its protein product is CASSEIAGSDTQYF.

The CDR3 DNA sequence: TGCAGTGCGCCTAGGTGGCAAGGAGGCGGCTACACCTTC. Translated, it gives CSAPRWQGGGYTF. The chain carries TRBV20-1 and TRBJ1-2, with D hard to call. The CDR3 length is 13 residues. CDR1 and CDR2 (germline): DFQATT, SNEGSKA (reference sequence). Trimming stripped 6 bases from V and 8 bases from J, with 19 bases between.

In this sample, this clone turned up many times. This chain joins TRBV19 and TRBJ1-1; 7 bases match TRBD1. V lost 7 bases, J lost 3 bases, and 5 bases stayed unmatched. Germline CDR1 and CDR2: LNHDA and SQIVND (reference sequence). CDR3 length: 13 amino acids. For the CDR3, the DNA is TGTGCCAGTATCCTACAGGGGTACACTGAAGCTTTCTTT. Translation gives CASILQGYTEAFF.

This chain links TRBV9 with TRBJ1-6; D possibly corresponds to TRBD1 (5 bases). Trimming took 2 bases from V and 1 from J, leaving 7 bases between them. The germline CDR1 and CDR2 sequences are SGDLS and YYNGEE. CDR3 length: 15 residues. CDR3 region: CASSVGGSYNSPLHF. The DNA of the CDR3 is TGTGCCAGCAGCGTCGGGGGTTCCTATAATTCACCCCTCCACTTT. The full variable domain, completed using reference TRBV9 and TRBJ1-6, is DSGVTQTPKHLITATGQRVTLRCSPRSGDLSVYWYQQSLDQGLQFLIQYYNGEERAKGNILERFSAQQFPDLHSELNLSSLELGDSALYFCASSVGGSYNSPLHFGNGTRLTVT.

This clone was observed many times. The chain is built from TRBV27 and TRBJ2-7, with TRBD2 matching over 8 bases. Germline V gene sequence: CDR1 MNHEY, CDR2 SMNVEV (reference sequence). This CDR3 is 14 amino acids long. The trim removed 5 bases at V and 2 bases at J, leaving 5 bases unmatched. The CDR3 coding sequence is TGTGCCAGCAGTAGGACTAGCAGTGCCTACGAGCAGTACTTC. This codes for CASSRTSSAYEQYF.

This clone was detected a few times. The gene calls are TRBV6-2 or TRBV6-3 and TRBJ1-1; 7 nucleotides match TRBD1. V lost 0 bases and J lost 0; bases outside the gene matches: 4. The germline V gene has CDR1 MNHEY and CDR2 SVGEGT. This CDR3 region has 16 residues. As DNA, the CDR3 is TGTGCCAGCAGTTACTCGAGGACAGGAATGAACACTGAAGCTTTCTTT. Protein: CASSYSRTGMNTEAFF.

The table lists this clone with many counts. J is TRBJ2-2 and V is TRBV5-1; D remains ambiguous. Between the trimmed V and J ends, which lost 0 bases and 4 bases, there was a span of 7 bases. The CDR3 extends over 14 amino acids. Looked up from germline, CDR1 is SGHRS and CDR2 is YFSETQ. CDR3 coding DNA: TGCGCCAGCAGCTTGGGCAGATCCACCGGGGAGCTGTTTTTT. Translating it yields CASSLGRSTGELFF.

The V call is TRBV4-1, the J call TRBJ2-4; TRBD1 matches 9 bases. This CDR3 is built from 16 residues. Germline lookup yields CDR1 MGHRA and CDR2 YSYEKL. The junction had 0 bases not matched to a gene; V was cut back by 0 bases and J by 0 bases. CDR3 region: CASSQEQGAAKNIQYF. CDR3 in DNA: TGCGCCAGCAGCCAAGAACAGGGGGCAGCCAAAAACATTCAGTACTTC.

This clone showed up just once. The chain is built from TRBV20-1 and TRBJ1-3, with D perhaps matching TRBD1 (5 bases). The germline V gene encodes CDR1 DFQATT and CDR2 SNEGSKA (reference sequence). V lost 2 bases and J lost 0, with 11 bases in between. The length of the CDR3 is 15 residues. CDR3 in amino acids: CSARSRARSGNTIYF. CDR3 sequence (DNA): TGCAGTGCTAGATCCAGGGCCCGCTCTGGAAACACCATATATTTT.

The V gene is TRBV20-1, the J gene TRBJ2-2; 9 positions match TRBD2. The ends lost 3 bases at V and 5 bases at J; junction bases unmatched: 7. Germline CDR1 is DFQATT and CDR2 is SNEGSKA (reference sequence). The CDR3 runs to 15 residues. The CDR3 DNA reads TGCAGTGCTAGCGTAGCGGGAGTAGGTACCGGGGAGCTGTTTTTT. This gives the protein CSASVAGVGTGELFF.

The sample holds many counts of this clone. The chain has TRBV20-1 and TRBJ2-7; 9 bases are a match to TRBD1. The CDR3 length is 12 residues. Germline V gene sequence: CDR1 DFQATT, CDR2 SNEGSKA (reference sequence). The V segment lost 5 bases and the J segment 2 bases; nucleotides outside the gene matches: 1. The CDR3 loop is CSARDRAYEQYF. Here the CDR3 DNA reads TGCAGTGCTCGGGACAGGGCCTACGAGCAGTACTTC.

This clone was found a few times. V usage is TRBV25-1 and J usage is TRBJ1-2; no clear D gene. This CDR3 spans 13 amino acids. The V and J ends lost 3 bases and 4 bases respectively, with 9 bases between them. Germline V gives CDR1 MGHDK, CDR2 SYGVNS. CDR3 DNA: TGTGCCAGCAGTGACAGGTTCTCCTATGGCTACACCTTC. This gives the protein CASSDRFSYGYTF.

The gene calls are TRBV20-1 and TRBJ1-3; D is unresolved. V was shortened by 4 bases and J by 0 bases, with 10 bases between the two germline ends. The CDR3 sequence is 14 residues long. Per germline, CDR1 DFQATT and CDR2 SNEGSKA (reference sequence). For the CDR3, the DNA is TGCAGTGCTAAGGTCGGCAACTCTGGAAACACCATATATTTT. Its translation is CSAKVGNSGNTIYF.

This clone was seen many times. J is TRBJ2-7 and V is TRBV4-1, with D perhaps being TRBD1 or TRBD2 (6 bases each). The CDR3 is 15 amino acids. V lost 0 bases, J lost 2 bases, and 11 bases lay in between. The germline V gene encodes CDR1 MGHRA and CDR2 YSYEKL. The CDR3 DNA reads as TGCGCCAGCAGCCAAGAAGGGGGGTTAGCCTACGAGCAGTACTTC. Translated, it gives CASSQEGGLAYEQYF.

This clone was recorded many times. J is TRBJ1-2 and V is TRBV5-5; 9 positions match TRBD1. J was trimmed by 4 bases and V by 5 bases; bases with no gene match: 3. The germline CDR1 and CDR2 sequences are SGHKS and YYEKEE (reference sequence). This CDR3 has 13 amino acids. The CDR3 coding sequence is TGTGCCAGCAGAGGGGGACAGGGCTATGGCTACACCTTC. This gives the protein CASRGGQGYGYTF.

This clone was observed at least ten times. Other DNA sequences in the sample encode the same CDR3. The chain recombines TRBV28 with TRBJ1-4; D is perhaps TRBD1 (6 bases). Germline values: CDR1 MDHEN, CDR2 SYDVKM. The CDR3 covers 14 residues. The V gene lost 3 bases and the J gene lost 8 bases, with 13 bases spanning the gap. Here the CDR3 reads CASSLGHSGEKLFF. Here the CDR3 DNA reads TGTGCCAGCAGTTTGGGACACTCGGGCGAAAAACTGTTTTTT.

This clone has only a few counts. This chain uses TRBV19 with TRBJ2-2; tentative D call: TRBD1 (5 bases). The germline V gene has CDR1 LNHDA and CDR2 SQIVND (reference sequence). The CDR3 sequence is 15 residues long. The V end lost 3 bases, the J end lost 4 bases, and 12 bases lay between the germline ends. In DNA, the CDR3 is TGTGCCAGTAGTATTTCAGGGCTGGGCACCGGGGAGCTGTTTTTT. It translates to CASSISGLGTGELFF.

There are many counts of this clone. The chain joins TRBV6-1 to TRBJ2-3, with D perhaps matching TRBD2 (7 bases). Germline values: CDR1 MNHNS, CDR2 SASEGT. V was clipped by 6 bases and J by 9 bases, with 13 bases between them. This CDR3 contains 12 residues. The CDR3 spells CASSLRGGTQYF. The DNA for the CDR3 is TGTGCCAGCAGCCTGAGGGGGGGGACGCAGTATTTT.

In regard to this clone: This clone may be a read error of a much larger clone one base away. The chain is built from TRBV20-1 and TRBJ2-7, with 12 bases that match TRBD2. In germline, CDR1 is DFQATT, CDR2 SNEGSKA (reference sequence). The CDR3 extends over 15 amino acids. The CDR3 loop reads CSAKAGLAGTYGQYF. CDR3 coding DNA: TGCAGTGCCAAAGCCGGACTAGCGGGGACTTACGGGCAGTACTTC.

The chain has TRBV7-2 and TRBJ2-1; maybe TRBD2 (5 bases). The V end was cut by 3 bases, the J end by 14 bases, with 11 bases between. This CDR3 has 11 amino acids. Germline V gene sequence: CDR1 SGHTA, CDR2 FQGNSA. The DNA of the CDR3 is TGTGCCAGCAGCTTCGGGGTTCTCAAGTTCTTC. This encodes CASSFGVLKFF. Together with reference TRBV7-2 and TRBJ2-1, the CDR3 gives the full variable domain: GAGVSQSPSNKVTEKGKDVELRCDPISGHTALYWYRQSLGQGLEFLIYFQGNSAPDKSGLPSDRFSAERTGGSVSTLTIQRTQQEDSAVYLCASSFGVLKFFGPGTRLTVL.

The chain links TRBV15 to TRBJ1-2; possible D gene TRBD1, 6 bases. The V end lost 0 bases, the J end lost 4 bases, and 12 bases lay between the germline ends. The CDR3 runs to 15 residues. The germline gives CDR1 LNHNV, CDR2 YYDKDF (reference sequence). The CDR3 sequence is CATSREGGAAYGYTF. CDR3 coding DNA: TGTGCCACCAGCAGAGAGGGGGGGGCAGCCTATGGCTACACCTTC.